These 9 T cell receptor beta chains came from one sample sequenced in a study of CD8 T cells in Susac syndrome (dated by TCRdb to about 2019). Library creation used the immunoSEQ multiplex PCR assay. RNA was extracted using the RNeasy kit, and roughly 0.5 to 1 ug of the RNA was reverse transcribed with random hexamers. TCRdb passed the public sequencing reads through fastp at Q25 and MiXCR, retaining productive beta sequences. Every CDR3 protein is listed once, alongside the most common genes and DNA of its rows. The table for this sample lists more than 65,000 distinct CDR3 sequences; about 95% of them were counted only once. Jointly, the top ten make up roughly 0.24% of the sample. Sequencing used CD8+ T cells from PBMCs. The receptors derive from a human donor in good health.

This clonotype was detected only once. This sequence joins TRBV4-3 and TRBJ2-1; TRBD2 matches at 9 bases. The CDR3 runs 16 residues. Trimming took 1 base from V and 3 from J; bases not matched to a gene: 4. Germline V lookup: CDR1 LGHNA, CDR2 YSLEER. CDR3: CASSQGSGSHYNEQFF. The CDR3 DNA is TGCGCCAGCAGCCAAGGTAGCGGGAGCCACTACAATGAGCAGTTCTTC.

This rearrangement joins TRBV7-8 to TRBJ1-1, with no clear D. Germline CDR1 and CDR2: SGHVS and FQNEAQ. V was shortened by 7 bases and J by 1 base, with 13 bases between the two germline ends. This CDR3 region has 14 residues. CDR3 DNA: TGTGCCAGCACGTTCCTTCGCGGGAACACTGAAGCTTTCTTT. Its protein product is CASTFLRGNTEAFF.

The CDR3: CASSFGVGSRNEQFF. CDR3 coding DNA: TGTGCCAGCAGTTTCGGGGTGGGGAGTCGGAATGAGCAGTTCTTC. V usage is TRBV7-8 and J usage is TRBJ2-1; D perhaps matches TRBD2 (5 bases). CDR1 SGHVS and CDR2 FQNEAQ come from the germline V gene. V lost 6 bases, J lost 7 bases, and 19 bases lay in between. The CDR3 is 15 amino acids.

J is TRBJ1-1 and V is TRBV5-1; unclear D gene. Trimming took 2 bases from V and 6 from J, leaving 17 bases between them. Germline V gene sequence: CDR1 SGHRS, CDR2 YFSETQ. The CDR3 has 15 amino acids. The DNA for the CDR3 is TGCGCCAGCAGCTTCGGTTTGGGAGGGATCGCTGAAGCTTTCTTT. Its protein is CASSFGLGGIAEAFF.

This clonotype was counted a single time. The rearrangement links TRBV19 to TRBJ1-1; 10 bases line up with TRBD1. The germline CDR1 and CDR2 sequences are LNHDA and SQIVND (reference sequence). This CDR3 is 15 amino acids long. J lost 5 bases, V lost 5 bases, and 8 bases had no gene match. CDR3 residues: CASSPRTGGWTEAFF. The CDR3 DNA reads TGTGCCAGTAGTCCAAGGACAGGGGGATGGACTGAAGCTTTCTTT.

This chain joins TRBV9 and TRBJ2-5; no definite D call. V was shortened by 0 bases and J by 1 base, with 10 bases between the two germline ends. The CDR3 consists of 15 residues. Germline loops: CDR1 SGDLS, CDR2 YYNGEE. The CDR3 protein is CASSVDPSIQETQYF. The CDR3 bases are TGTGCCAGCAGCGTAGATCCCAGCATCCAAGAGACCCAGTACTTC.

The V and J genes are TRBV7-9 and TRBJ2-7, with 10 bases lining up with TRBD2. J lost 6 bases, V lost 1 base, and 9 bases had no gene match. The V gene's germline CDR1 is SEHNR and CDR2 FQNEAQ (reference sequence). The CDR3 spans 16 residues. The CDR3 region has the DNA TGTGCCAGCAGCTTAGGGGCTAGCGGGGGAGGAGGCGAGCAGTACTTC. Protein sequence: CASSLGASGGGGEQYF.

V is TRBV7-2 and J is TRBJ1-6; D not resolved. V lost 5 bases and J lost 4, with 9 bases in between. In germline, CDR1 is SGHTA, CDR2 FQGNSA. The CDR3 totals 14 residues. CDR3 coding DNA: TGTGCCAGCAGCCCTTTAGGGTATAATTCACCCCTCCACTTT. It yields the protein CASSPLGYNSPLHF.

This clonotype was detected only a few times. V usage is TRBV19 and J usage is TRBJ2-1, with no clear D. Trimming removed 8 bases from V and 6 bases from J, with 17 bases in between. Germline V gene lookup returns CDR1 LNHDA and CDR2 SQIVND (reference sequence). The CDR3 length is 14 residues. In DNA form, the CDR3 reads TGTGCCAGTCGAACGGCGAACCCTATCAATGAGCAGTTCTTC. Translated, it gives CASRTANPINEQFF.